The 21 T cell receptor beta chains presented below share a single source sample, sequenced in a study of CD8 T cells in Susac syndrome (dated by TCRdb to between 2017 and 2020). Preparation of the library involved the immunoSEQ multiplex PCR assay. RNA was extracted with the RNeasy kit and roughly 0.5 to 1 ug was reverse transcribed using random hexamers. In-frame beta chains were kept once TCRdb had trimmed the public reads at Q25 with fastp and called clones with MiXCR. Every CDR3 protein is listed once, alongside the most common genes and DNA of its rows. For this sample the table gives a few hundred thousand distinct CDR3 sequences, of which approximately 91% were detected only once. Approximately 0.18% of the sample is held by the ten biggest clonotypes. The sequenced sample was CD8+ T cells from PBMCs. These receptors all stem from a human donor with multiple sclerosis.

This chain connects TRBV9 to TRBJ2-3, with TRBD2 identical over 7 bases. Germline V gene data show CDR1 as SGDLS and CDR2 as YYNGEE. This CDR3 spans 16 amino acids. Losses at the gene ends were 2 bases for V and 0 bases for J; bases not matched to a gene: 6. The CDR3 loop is CASSVQRGESTDTQYF. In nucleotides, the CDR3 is TGTGCCAGCAGCGTTCAGCGGGGAGAAAGCACAGATACGCAGTATTTT.

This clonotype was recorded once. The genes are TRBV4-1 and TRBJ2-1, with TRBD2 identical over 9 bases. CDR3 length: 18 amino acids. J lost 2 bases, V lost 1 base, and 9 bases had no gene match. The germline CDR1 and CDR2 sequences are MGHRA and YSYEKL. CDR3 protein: CASSQGSVRGGTYNEQFF. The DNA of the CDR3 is TGCGCCAGCAGCCAAGGCTCAGTGCGGGGGGGTACCTACAATGAGCAGTTCTTC.

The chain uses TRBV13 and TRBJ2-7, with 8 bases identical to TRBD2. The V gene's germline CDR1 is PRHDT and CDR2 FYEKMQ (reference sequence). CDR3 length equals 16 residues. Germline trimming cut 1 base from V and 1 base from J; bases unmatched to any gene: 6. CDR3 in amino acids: CASSLDGAGASYEQYF. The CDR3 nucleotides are TGTGCCAGCAGCTTAGATGGAGCGGGAGCATCCTACGAGCAGTACTTC.

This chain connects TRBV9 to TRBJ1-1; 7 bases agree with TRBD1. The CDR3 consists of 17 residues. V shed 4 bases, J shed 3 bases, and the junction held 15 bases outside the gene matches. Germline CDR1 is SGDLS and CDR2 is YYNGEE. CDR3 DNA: TGTGCCAGCAGCCCTCGCAACAGGGGATTCTGGGACACTGAAGCTTTCTTT. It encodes CASSPRNRGFWDTEAFF.

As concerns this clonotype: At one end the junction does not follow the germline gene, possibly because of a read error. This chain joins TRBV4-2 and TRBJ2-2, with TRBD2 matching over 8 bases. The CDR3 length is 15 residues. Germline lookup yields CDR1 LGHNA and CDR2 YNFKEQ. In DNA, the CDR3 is TGCGCCAGCAGCCAAGAGGCGGGAGGCACCGGGGAGCTGTTTTTT. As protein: CASSQEAGGTGELFF.

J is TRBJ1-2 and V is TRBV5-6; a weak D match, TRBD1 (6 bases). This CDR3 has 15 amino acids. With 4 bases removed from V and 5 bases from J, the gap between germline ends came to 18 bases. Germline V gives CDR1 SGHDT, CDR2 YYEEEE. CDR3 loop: CASSLSGTPFYGYTF. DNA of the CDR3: TGTGCCAGCAGCCTCTCAGGGACACCTTTTTATGGCTACACCTTC.

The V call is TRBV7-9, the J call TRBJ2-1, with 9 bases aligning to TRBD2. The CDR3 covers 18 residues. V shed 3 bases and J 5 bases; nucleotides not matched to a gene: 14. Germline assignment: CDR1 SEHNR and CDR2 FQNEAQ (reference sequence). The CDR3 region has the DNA TGTGCCAGCAGCTTTTCCCAAATCGGCGGGAGGGCGAACAATGAGCAGTTCTTC. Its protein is CASSFSQIGGRANNEQFF.

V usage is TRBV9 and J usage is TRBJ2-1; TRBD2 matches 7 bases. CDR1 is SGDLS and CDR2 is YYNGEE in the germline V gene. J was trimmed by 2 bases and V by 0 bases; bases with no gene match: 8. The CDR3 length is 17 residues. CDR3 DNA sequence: TGTGCCAGCAGCGTAGTCTCGACGGGAGGACCCTACAATGAGCAGTTCTTC. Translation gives CASSVVSTGGPYNEQFF. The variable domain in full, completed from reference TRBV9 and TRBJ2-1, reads DSGVTQTPKHLITATGQRVTLRCSPRSGDLSVYWYQQSLDQGLQFLIQYYNGEERAKGNILERFSAQQFPDLHSELNLSSLELGDSALYFCASSVVSTGGPYNEQFFGPGTRLTVL.

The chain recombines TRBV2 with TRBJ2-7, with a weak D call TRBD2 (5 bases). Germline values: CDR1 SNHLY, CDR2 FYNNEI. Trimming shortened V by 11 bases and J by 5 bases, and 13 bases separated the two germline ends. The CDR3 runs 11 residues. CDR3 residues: CASSRVNEQYF. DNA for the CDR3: TGTGCCTCCTCGCGGGTCAACGAGCAGTACTTC.

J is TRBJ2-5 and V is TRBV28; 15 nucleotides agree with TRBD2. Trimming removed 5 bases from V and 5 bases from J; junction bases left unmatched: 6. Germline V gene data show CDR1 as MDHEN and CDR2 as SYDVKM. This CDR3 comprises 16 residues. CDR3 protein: CASSLGLAGGRETQYF. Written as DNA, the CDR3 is TGTGCCAGCAGTCTGGGACTAGCGGGAGGCCGGGAGACCCAGTACTTC.

CDR3 nucleotide sequence: TGTGCCAGCAGCCACCGGAACGGTGCAACTAATGAAAAACTGTTTTTT. Its translation is CASSHRNGATNEKLFF. The chain combines TRBV14 with TRBJ1-4, with D unclear. The V end was cut by 3 bases, the J end by 0 bases, with 11 bases between. This CDR3 contains 16 residues. Germline V lookup: CDR1 SGHDN, CDR2 FVKESK. Together with reference TRBV14 and TRBJ1-4, the CDR3 gives the full variable domain: EAGVTQFPSHSVIEKGQTVTLRCDPISGHDNLYWYRRVMGKEIKFLLHFVKESKQDESGMPNNRFLAERTGGTYSTLKVQPAELEDSGVYFCASSHRNGATNEKLFFGSGTQLSVL.

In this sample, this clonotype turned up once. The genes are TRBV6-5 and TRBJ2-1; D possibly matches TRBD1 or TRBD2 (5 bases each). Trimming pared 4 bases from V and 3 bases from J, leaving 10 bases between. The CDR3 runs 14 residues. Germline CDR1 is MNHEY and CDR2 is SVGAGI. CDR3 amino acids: CASSSRDLYNEQFF. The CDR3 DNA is TGTGCCAGCAGTTCCCGGGACCTCTACAATGAGCAGTTCTTC.

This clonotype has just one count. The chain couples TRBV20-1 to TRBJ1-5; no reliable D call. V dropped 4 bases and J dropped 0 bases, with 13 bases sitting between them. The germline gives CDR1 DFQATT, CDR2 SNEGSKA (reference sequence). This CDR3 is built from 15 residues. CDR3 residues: CSAIDLHLSNQPQHF. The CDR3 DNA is TGCAGTGCTATAGATCTACACCTTAGCAATCAGCCCCAGCATTTT.

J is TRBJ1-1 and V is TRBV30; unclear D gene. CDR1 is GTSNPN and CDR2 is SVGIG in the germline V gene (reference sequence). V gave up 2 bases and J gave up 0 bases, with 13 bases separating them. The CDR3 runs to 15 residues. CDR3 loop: CAWSISGFMNTEAFF. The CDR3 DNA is TGTGCCTGGAGTATTTCGGGGTTTATGAACACTGAAGCTTTCTTT.

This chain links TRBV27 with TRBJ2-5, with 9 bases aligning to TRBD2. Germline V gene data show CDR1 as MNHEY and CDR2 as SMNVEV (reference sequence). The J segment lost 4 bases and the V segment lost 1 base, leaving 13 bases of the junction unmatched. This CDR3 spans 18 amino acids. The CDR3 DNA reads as TGTGCCAGCAGTTTATGGTCTAGCGGGGACCATTCTAGAGAGACCCAGTACTTC. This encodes CASSLWSSGDHSRETQYF.

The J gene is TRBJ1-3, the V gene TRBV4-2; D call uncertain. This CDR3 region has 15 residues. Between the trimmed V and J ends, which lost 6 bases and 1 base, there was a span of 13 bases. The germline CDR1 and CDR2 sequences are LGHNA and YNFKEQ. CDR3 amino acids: CASRSNPVSGNTIYF. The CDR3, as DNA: TGTGCCAGCAGATCGAATCCAGTTTCTGGAAACACCATATATTTT.

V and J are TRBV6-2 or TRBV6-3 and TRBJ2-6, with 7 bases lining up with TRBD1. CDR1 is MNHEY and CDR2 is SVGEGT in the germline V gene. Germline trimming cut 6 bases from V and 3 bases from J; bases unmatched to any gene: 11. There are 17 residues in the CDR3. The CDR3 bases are TGTGCCAGCAGCCGACAGGGTGTGTTTGTTGGGGCCAACGTCCTGACTTTC. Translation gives CASSRQGVFVGANVLTF.

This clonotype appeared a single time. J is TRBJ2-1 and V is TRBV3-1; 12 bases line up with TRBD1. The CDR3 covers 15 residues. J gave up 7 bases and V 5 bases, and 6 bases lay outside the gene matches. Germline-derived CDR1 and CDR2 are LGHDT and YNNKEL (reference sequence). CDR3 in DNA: TGTGCCAGCAGCACCCGGGACAGGGGGCGAAATGAGCAGTTCTTC. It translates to CASSTRDRGRNEQFF.

Written as DNA, the CDR3 is TGTGCCAGCAGCCAAGATTTGGCAGGGGAAGGAAACACCATATATTTT. The encoded protein is CASSQDLAGEGNTIYF. The V call is TRBV4-2, the J call TRBJ1-3; possibly TRBD1 for D (6 bases). V was clipped by 0 bases and J by 4 bases, with 13 bases between them. Per germline, CDR1 LGHNA and CDR2 YNFKEQ. The CDR3 spans 16 residues.

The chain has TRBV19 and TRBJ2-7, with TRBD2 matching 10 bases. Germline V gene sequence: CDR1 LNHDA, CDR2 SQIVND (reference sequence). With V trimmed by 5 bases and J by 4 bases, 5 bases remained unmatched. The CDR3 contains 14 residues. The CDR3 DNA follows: TGTGCCAGTAGTCCGGCTAGCGGGAGTTACGAGCAGTACTTC. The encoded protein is CASSPASGSYEQYF. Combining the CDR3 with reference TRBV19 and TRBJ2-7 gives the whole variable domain DGGITQSPKYLFRKEGQNVTLSCEQNLNHDAMYWYRQDPGQGLRLIYYSQIVNDFQKGDIAEGYSVSREKKESFPLTVTSAQKNPTAFYLCASSPASGSYEQYFGPGTRLTVT.

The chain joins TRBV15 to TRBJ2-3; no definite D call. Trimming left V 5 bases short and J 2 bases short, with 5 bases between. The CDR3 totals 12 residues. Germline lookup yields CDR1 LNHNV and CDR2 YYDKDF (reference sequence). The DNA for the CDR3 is TGTGCCACCAGCGGAAACACAGATACGCAGTATTTT. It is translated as CATSGNTDTQYF.